These T cell receptor beta chains were read from a single sample in a study of patients with pleural tuberculosis. TCRdb ran MiXCR on the reads and lists one entry per CDR3 protein. The sample consists of around 49,000 distinct CDR3 sequences, less than 9.5% of them appearing once. The receptors shown here come from a human donor with pleural tuberculosis. Each CDR3 is given with its conserved first and last residue. The D gene is left open where the match is weak. A row's size may be missing; if present it is once, few, many or a size class.

j_call | clone_size | d_call | v_call | cdr3_aa | cdr3_nt
TRBJ1-2 | many | . | TRBV2 | CASSAQTVNYGYTF | TGTGCCAGCAGTGCCCAGACAGTGAACTATGGCTACACCTTC
TRBJ2-7 | . | . | TRBV11-2 | CASSLGVDYGQYF | TGTGCCAGCAGCTTAGGGGTTGATTATGGGCAGTACTTC
TRBJ1-1 | many | . | TRBV27 | CASSFNGYMNTEAFF | TGTGCCAGCAGTTTTAACGGGTACATGAACACTGAAGCTTTCTTT
TRBJ1-2 | many | . | TRBV20-1 | CSAVPQGLANYGYTF | TGCAGTGCTGTCCCACAGGGCTTAGCTAACTATGGCTACACCTTC
TRBJ2-1 | many | . | TRBV19 | CASSAGSLYNEQFF | TGTGCCAGTAGTGCCGGGTCTTTATACAATGAGCAGTTCTTC
TRBJ1-5 | many | . | TRBV6-1 | CASSTRPHNQPQHF | TGTGCCAGCAGTACCCGACCTCACAATCAGCCCCAGCATTTT
TRBJ2-4 | many | . | TRBV7-2 | CASSLAKNIQYF | TGTGCCAGCAGCTTAGCCAAAAACATTCAGTACTTC
TRBJ1-5 | many | . | TRBV24-1 | CATAEGLGPNQPQHF | TGTGCCACCGCGGAGGGCTTAGGACCCAATCAGCCCCAGCATTTT
TRBJ2-7 | . | TRBD2 | TRBV29-1 | CSVGLAGGGWRKEQYF | TGCAGCGTTGGATTAGCGGGAGGAGGTTGGAGGAAGGAGCAGTACTTC
TRBJ2-3 | many | . | TRBV5-1 | CASSLPGVNTDTQYF | TGCGCCAGCAGCTTGCCAGGAGTGAACACAGATACGCAGTATTTT
TRBJ2-1 | . | . | TRBV12-3/TRBV12-4 | CASRGHDNEQFF | TGTGCCAGCAGGGGGCACGACAATGAGCAGTTCTTC
TRBJ1-5 | few | . | TRBV19 | CATHPGQRNQPQHF | TGTGCCACACATCCAGGGCAGAGGAATCAGCCCCAGCATTTT
TRBJ2-3 | many | TRBD1 | TRBV27 | CASSPRTGITDTQYF | TGTGCCAGCAGTCCCCGGACAGGAATCACAGATACGCAGTATTTT
TRBJ2-3 | few | TRBD2 | TRBV29-1 | CSVDGTTNTDTQYF | TGCAGCGTTGACGGGACTACCAACACAGATACGCAGTATTTT
TRBJ2-5 | . | . | TRBV11-2 | CASSKRGPTWGTQYF | TGTGCCAGCAGCAAGAGAGGCCCGACCTGGGGGACCCAGTACTTC
TRBJ1-4 | many | TRBD1 | TRBV5-6 | CASSFDRDKLFF | TGTGCCAGCAGCTTCGACAGGGACAAACTGTTTTTT
TRBJ2-5 | . | . | TRBV5-4 | CASSFKTRGKETQYF | TGTGCCAGCAGCTTTAAGACAAGGGGTAAAGAGACCCAGTACTTC
TRBJ1-5 | many | . | TRBV28 | CASSPAGMGQPQHF | TGTGCCAGCAGTCCCGCAGGGATGGGTCAGCCCCAGCATTTT
TRBJ2-1 | many | TRBD2 | TRBV7-8 | CASSLGREQGEQFF | TGTGCCAGCAGCTTAGGGCGGGAGCAGGGTGAGCAGTTCTTC
TRBJ2-3 | many | . | TRBV12-3/TRBV12-4 | CASTPPGRTDTQYF | TGTGCCAGCACCCCCCCAGGGAGGACAGATACGCAGTATTTT
TRBJ2-1 | many | . | TRBV6-1 | CASSTSLGYNEQFF | TGTGCCAGCAGTACCTCTCTGGGCTACAATGAGCAGTTCTTC
TRBJ1-2 | many | . | TRBV14 | CASSPGQNYGYTF | TGTGCCAGCAGTCCAGGACAGAACTATGGCTACACCTTC